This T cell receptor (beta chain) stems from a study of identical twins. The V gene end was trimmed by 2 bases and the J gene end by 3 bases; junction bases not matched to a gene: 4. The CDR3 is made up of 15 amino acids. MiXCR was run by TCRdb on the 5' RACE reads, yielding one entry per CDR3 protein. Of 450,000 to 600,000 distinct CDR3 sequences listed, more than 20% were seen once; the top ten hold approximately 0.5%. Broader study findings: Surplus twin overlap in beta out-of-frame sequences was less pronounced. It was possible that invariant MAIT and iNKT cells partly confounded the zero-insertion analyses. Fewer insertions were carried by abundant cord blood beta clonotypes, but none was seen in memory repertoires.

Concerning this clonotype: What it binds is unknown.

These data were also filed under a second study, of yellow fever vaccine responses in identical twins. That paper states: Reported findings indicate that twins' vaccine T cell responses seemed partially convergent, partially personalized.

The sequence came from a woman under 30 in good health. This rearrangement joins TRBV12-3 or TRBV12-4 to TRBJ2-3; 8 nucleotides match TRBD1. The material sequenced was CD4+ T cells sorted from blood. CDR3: CASSLYRGATDTQYF. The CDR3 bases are TGTGCCAGCAGTTTATACAGGGGGGCAACAGATACGCAGTATTTT.